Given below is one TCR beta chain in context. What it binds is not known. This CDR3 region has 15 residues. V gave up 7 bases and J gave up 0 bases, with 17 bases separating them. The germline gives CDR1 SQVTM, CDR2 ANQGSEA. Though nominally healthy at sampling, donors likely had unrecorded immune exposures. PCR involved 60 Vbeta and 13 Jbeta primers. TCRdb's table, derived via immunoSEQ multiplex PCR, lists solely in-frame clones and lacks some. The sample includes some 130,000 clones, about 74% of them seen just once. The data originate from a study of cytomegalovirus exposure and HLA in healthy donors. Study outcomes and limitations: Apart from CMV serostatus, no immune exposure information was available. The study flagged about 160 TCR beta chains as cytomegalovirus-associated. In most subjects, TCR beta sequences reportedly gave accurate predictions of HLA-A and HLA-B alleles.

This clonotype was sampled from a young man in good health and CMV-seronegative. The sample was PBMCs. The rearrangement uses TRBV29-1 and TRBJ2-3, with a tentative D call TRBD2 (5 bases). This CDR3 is CSAGRGSESTDTQYF. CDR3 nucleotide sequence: TGCAGCGCTGGAAGAGGGAGTGAGAGCACAGATACGCAGTATTTT.